A single sample is the source of the 21 T cell receptor beta chains below, sequenced in a study of T cell repertoires in aging, cancer and after chemotherapy. Peripheral blood genomic DNA, not sorted cells or RNA, was the template. TRB rearrangements spanning V, D and J were amplified using mixed TRB-A/B primers. MiXCR was run by TCRdb on the multiplex PCR reads, yielding one entry per CDR3 protein. Of thousands of distinct CDR3 sequences listed, roughly 35% are singletons. Material for sequencing was blood. Receptors were obtained from a human donor in good health.

The chain is built from TRBV27 and TRBJ2-5; 9 bases align to TRBD1. The trim removed 8 bases at V and 4 bases at J, leaving 5 bases unmatched. CDR1 MNHEY and CDR2 SMNVEV come from the germline V gene (reference sequence). This CDR3 spans 13 amino acids. CDR3 bases: TGTGCCAGCTGTCCGGGACAGGGAGAGACCCAGTACTTC. It translates to CASCPGQGETQYF.

This clonotype rates as medium-sized. The J gene is TRBJ2-3, the V gene TRBV15; D may correspond to TRBD1 or TRBD2 (5 bases each). Trimming cost V 1 base and J 5 bases, with 10 bases left between them. The CDR3 contains 14 residues. The germline V gene has CDR1 LNHNV and CDR2 YYDKDF (reference sequence). The CDR3 spells CATSRGDRLDTQYF. In DNA, the CDR3 is TGTGCCACCAGCAGAGGGGACCGTTTAGATACGCAGTATTTT.

CDR3 DNA: TGTGCCAGCAACATCGGTGGGGGCTACGAGCAGTACTTC. Amino acids: CASNIGGGYEQYF. The chain recombines TRBV6-2 or TRBV6-3 with TRBJ2-7; the D gene could be TRBD1 or TRBD2 (5 bases each). Per the germline V gene, CDR1 is MNHEY and CDR2 is SVGEGT. Trimming left V 7 bases short and J 3 bases short, with 13 bases between. This CDR3 is built from 13 residues.

The V call is TRBV12-3 or TRBV12-4, the J call TRBJ2-7; 12 bases agree with TRBD1. The CDR3 is 16 residues long. Losses at the gene ends were 5 bases for V and 9 bases for J; bases not matched to a gene: 14. The CDR3 region has the DNA TGTGCCAGCAGTCACCATCCGGGACAGGGGGCGTTCGGGCAGTACTTC. This gives the protein CASSHHPGQGAFGQYF.

The table lists this clonotype with a count of one. V gene TRBV6-4 combines with J gene TRBJ2-2, with D maybe TRBD2 (5 bases). Germline V CDR1 and CDR2: MRHNA, SNTAGT. This CDR3 region has 15 residues. V was trimmed by 3 bases and J by 3 bases, leaving 11 bases between them. CDR3 sequence: CASSEGGSHTGELFF. DNA of the CDR3: TGTGCCAGCAGTGAAGGAGGATCCCACACCGGGGAGCTGTTTTTT.

Sample share makes this clonotype medium-sized. CDR3 bases: TGTGCCTGGAGTGTAGGTAGCTCTGGGGCCAACGTCCTGACTTTC. It specifies CAWSVGSSGANVLTF. The chain links TRBV30 to TRBJ2-6, with D unresolved. V was shortened by 0 bases and J by 0 bases, with 6 bases between the two germline ends. CDR3 length: 15 residues. Germline-derived CDR1 and CDR2 are GTSNPN and SVGIG (reference sequence).

By share, this clonotype counts as medium-sized. J is TRBJ2-5 and V is TRBV6-5; D is uncertain. V was trimmed by 6 bases and J by 5 bases, leaving 10 bases between them. Looked up from germline, CDR1 is MNHEY and CDR2 is SVGAGI. This CDR3 has 12 amino acids. The CDR3 coding sequence is TGTGCCAGCAGCGGGTCTGGTGAGACCCAGTACTTC. Translation: CASSGSGETQYF.

This clonotype was observed a few times. The chain joins TRBV27 to TRBJ2-7; 14 bases map to TRBD2. This CDR3 comprises 14 residues. Germline V gene sequence: CDR1 MNHEY, CDR2 SMNVEV (reference sequence). Trimming took 8 bases from V and 3 from J; bases not matched to a gene: 3. In DNA, the CDR3 is TGTGCCAGCGGACTAGCGGGAGGTCTCTACGAGCAGTACTTC. Protein: CASGLAGGLYEQYF.

V gene TRBV29-1 combines with J gene TRBJ1-2, with D hard to call. The CDR3 covers 15 residues. The germline V and J ends were trimmed by 7 bases and 4 bases, with 22 bases remaining between them. Germline V gives CDR1 SQVTM, CDR2 ANQGSEA. The CDR3 reads CSARLDEAQAYGYTF. The CDR3 DNA reads TGCAGCGCCCGGTTGGACGAGGCGCAGGCCTATGGCTACACCTTC.

Only a few counts were recorded for this clonotype. The chain has TRBV5-6 and TRBJ2-7, with D maybe TRBD1 (6 bases). CDR3 length equals 17 residues. Trimming pared 0 bases from V and 2 bases from J, leaving 18 bases between. Per the germline V gene, CDR1 is SGHDT and CDR2 is YYEEEE. This CDR3 reads CASSLVVSRGRTYEQYF. CDR3 DNA: TGTGCCAGCAGCTTGGTCGTGAGCAGGGGACGCACCTACGAGCAGTACTTC.

This chain uses TRBV12-3 or TRBV12-4 with TRBJ1-6; D remains unclear. CDR3 length: 12 amino acids. Trimming stripped 3 bases from V and 9 bases from J, with 6 bases between. The CDR3 DNA reads TGTGCCAGCAGTTTTTTAAGTTCACCCCTCCACTTT. It codes for CASSFLSSPLHF.

By share of the sample, this clonotype is medium-sized (0.01 to 0.1%). The CDR3 DNA is TGTGCCAGTAGTATCGAAAGAAGCACAGATACGCAGTATTTT. It codes for CASSIERSTDTQYF. This sequence joins TRBV19 and TRBJ2-3; D unclear. CDR3 size: 14 residues. The germline V and J ends were trimmed by 3 bases and 0 bases, with 7 bases remaining between them. Per germline, CDR1 LNHDA and CDR2 SQIVND (reference sequence).

As to this clonotype: Relative to the germline gene, one junction end is altered; a read error may explain this. This chain joins TRBV6-2 or TRBV6-3 and TRBJ1-1; D ambiguous. Germline assignment: CDR1 MNHEY and CDR2 SVGEGT. This CDR3 is built from 14 residues. The chain's CDR3 is CASRYSPGNTEAFF. The CDR3, as DNA: TGTGCCAGCAGATACTCTCCAGGGAACACTGAAGCTTTCTTT.

The V and J genes are TRBV27 and TRBJ1-1, with TRBD1 matching 9 bases. V gave up 5 bases and J gave up 5 bases; unmatched junction bases: 6. Looked up from germline, CDR1 is MNHEY and CDR2 is SMNVEV (reference sequence). This CDR3 spans 14 amino acids. Written as DNA, the CDR3 is TGTGCCAGCAGTACTCTTGGACAGGGGACTGAAGCTTTCTTT. Translating gives CASSTLGQGTEAFF.

The table lists this clonotype with a few counts. The chain joins TRBV12-3 or TRBV12-4 to TRBJ2-6, with TRBD1 matching over 8 bases. The CDR3 spans 15 residues. V gave up 5 bases and J gave up 1 base; unmatched junction bases: 1. The CDR3 bases are TGTGCCAGCAGTCACAGGGGGTCTGGGGCCAACGTCCTGACTTTC. This codes for CASSHRGSGANVLTF.

This clonotype was detected only a few times. This chain joins TRBV5-4 and TRBJ2-7; 9 nucleotides line up with TRBD2. This CDR3 is 15 amino acids long. Germline CDR1 reads SGHNT; CDR2 reads YYREEE (reference sequence). J gave up 7 bases and V 1 base, and 9 bases lay outside the gene matches. In nucleotides, the CDR3 is TGTGCCAGCAGCTTGCACAGCGGGGGGATACGGGAGCAGTACTTC. Amino acid sequence: CASSLHSGGIREQYF. The full variable domain, in which reference TRBV5-4 and TRBJ2-7 provide the parts outside the CDR3, is ETGVTQSPTHLIKTRGQQVTLRCSSQSGHNTVSWYQQALGQGPQFIFQYYREEENGRGNFPPRFSGLQFPNYSSELNVNALELDDSALYLCASSLHSGGIREQYFGPGTRLTVT.

This clonotype was detected only once. A much larger clone sits a single nucleotide away, making a read error possible. This chain connects TRBV30 to TRBJ2-1; the match to TRBD1 covers 7 bases. The CDR3 runs to 15 residues. CDR1 is GTSNPN and CDR2 is SVGIG in the germline V gene (reference sequence). As DNA, the CDR3 is TGTGCCTGGAGTGCCCCAGGGGGTTTCTACAATGAGCGGTTCTTC. Translating it yields CAWSAPGGFYNERFF.

As for this clonotype: The junction does not match germline at one end; this may be a read error. The chain links TRBV15 to TRBJ2-3; D is unclear. The germline CDR1 and CDR2 sequences are LNHNV and YYDKDF (reference sequence). The CDR3 has 13 amino acids. CDR3 loop: CATSSPFVPPQDF. CDR3 DNA sequence: TGTGCCACCAGCTCGCCCTTCGTTCCCCCCCAGGATTTT.

Remarks on this clonotype: It is unclear where the CDR3 begins or ends on the DNA, so no DNA is shown, and the CDR3 is as TCRdb lists it. This chain links TRBV19 with TRBJ1-2; the table assigns TRBD1, which was not confirmed against the DNA. The CDR3 numbers 15 amino acids, ends counted. CDR1 is LNHDA, CDR2 SQIVND, per germline (reference sequence). This CDR3 is CASSVGHGASYGCTF.

The CDR3: CASSLASGVQETQYF. The CDR3 region has the DNA TGCGCCAGCAGCTTGGCTAGCGGGGTCCAAGAGACCCAGTACTTC. The genes are TRBV5-1 and TRBJ2-5; TRBD2 aligns across 9 bases. CDR1 and CDR2 (germline): SGHRS, YFSETQ. The CDR3 covers 15 residues. V lost 0 bases and J lost 1; bases outside the gene matches: 1. The full variable domain, its missing parts supplied by reference TRBV5-1 and TRBJ2-5, is KAGVTQTPRYLIKTRGQQVTLSCSPISGHRSVSWYQQTPGQGLQFLFEYFSETQRNKGNFPGRFSGRQFSNSRSEMNVSTLELGDSALYLCASSLASGVQETQYFGPGTRLLVL.

The chain combines TRBV12-3 or TRBV12-4 with TRBJ2-7; 9 bases fit TRBD1. V lost 6 bases, J lost 2 bases, and 8 bases stayed unmatched. The CDR3 consists of 15 residues. The CDR3 is CASSSGTGSTYEQYF. In DNA, the CDR3 is TGTGCCAGCAGCTCCGGGACAGGGTCGACCTACGAGCAGTACTTC.